Listed here is a single TCR beta chain. Its antigen is undetermined. TCRdb keeps only in-frame clones here, not all; method: immunoSEQ multiplex PCR. The profile shows about 280,000 clones, roughly 90% of them singletons. The CDR3 sequence is 17 residues long. V was trimmed by 4 bases and J by 2 bases, leaving 21 bases between them. Looked up from germline, CDR1 is SGHNT and CDR2 is YYREEE (reference sequence). The sample belongs to a study of cytomegalovirus exposure and HLA in healthy donors. Study background: Per a later analysis, the roughly 670 first-cohort and 95 to 150 validation repertoires shared one platform. The study's findings and limits: In vitro experiments confirmed that three CMV-associated chains were specific for CMV antigens.

The study drew the donors from its approximately 110-subject validation cohort, separate from the 666-subject first cohort. This chain joins TRBV5-4 and TRBJ2-5; possible D gene TRBD1, 5 bases. The sequence was collected from a woman under 30 in good health and CMV-seronegative. The sequenced sample was PBMCs. CDR3: CASSPIRSTGQQETQYF. The CDR3 DNA follows: TGTGCCAGCAGCCCCATACGGTCCACAGGCCAACAAGAGACCCAGTACTTC.